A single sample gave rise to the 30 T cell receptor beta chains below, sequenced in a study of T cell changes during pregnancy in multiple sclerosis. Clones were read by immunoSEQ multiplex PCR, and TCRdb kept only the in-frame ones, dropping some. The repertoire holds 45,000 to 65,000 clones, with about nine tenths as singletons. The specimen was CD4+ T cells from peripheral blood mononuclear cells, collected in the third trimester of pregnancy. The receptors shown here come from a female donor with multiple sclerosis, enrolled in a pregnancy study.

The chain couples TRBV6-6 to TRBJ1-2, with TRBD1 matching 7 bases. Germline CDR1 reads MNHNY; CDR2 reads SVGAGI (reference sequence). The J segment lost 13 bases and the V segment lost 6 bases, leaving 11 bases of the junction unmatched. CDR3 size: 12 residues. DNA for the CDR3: TGTGCCAGCAGCTACCGGGACAGTTTAGTCACCTTC. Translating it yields CASSYRDSLVTF.

The CDR3 reads CASSPGYGSPLHF. The CDR3 nucleotides are TGTGCCAGCAGTCCAGGGTATGGTTCACCCCTCCACTTT. The chain employs TRBV6-4 and TRBJ1-6; D is perhaps TRBD1 (5 bases). Germline lookup yields CDR1 MRHNA and CDR2 SNTAGT. The CDR3 covers 13 residues. Trimming took 5 bases from V and 9 from J, leaving 11 bases between them.

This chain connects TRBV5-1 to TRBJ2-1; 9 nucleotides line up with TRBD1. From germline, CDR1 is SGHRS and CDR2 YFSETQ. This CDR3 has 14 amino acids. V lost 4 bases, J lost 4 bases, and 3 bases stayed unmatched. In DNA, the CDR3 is TGCGCCAGCAGCGGGACAGGGCAGTACAATGAGCAGTTCTTC. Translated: CASSGTGQYNEQFF.

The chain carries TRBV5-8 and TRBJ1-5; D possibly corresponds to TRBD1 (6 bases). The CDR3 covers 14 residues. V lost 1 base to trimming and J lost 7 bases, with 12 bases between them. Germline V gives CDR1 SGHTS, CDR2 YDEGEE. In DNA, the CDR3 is TGTGCCAGCAGCTTGCAAGGGGGTGGGCAGCCCCAGCATTTT. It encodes CASSLQGGGQPQHF.

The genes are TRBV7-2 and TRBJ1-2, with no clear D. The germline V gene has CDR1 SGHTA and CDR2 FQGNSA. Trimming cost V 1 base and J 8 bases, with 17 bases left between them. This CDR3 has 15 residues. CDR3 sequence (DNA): TGTGCCAGCAGCTTAGAACCGGGCTCGGGAGGAGGCTACACCTTC. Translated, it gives CASSLEPGSGGGYTF.

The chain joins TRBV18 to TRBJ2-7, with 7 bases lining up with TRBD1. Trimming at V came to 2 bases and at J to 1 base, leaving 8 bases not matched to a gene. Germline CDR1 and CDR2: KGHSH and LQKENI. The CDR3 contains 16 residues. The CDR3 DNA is TGTGCCAGCTCACCATCGAGACAGGGTCCGTCCTACGAGCAGTACTTC. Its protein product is CASSPSRQGPSYEQYF.

The CDR3 sequence is CAAATRQGGRGTQYF. The CDR3 DNA is TGTGCCGCGGCCACCCGACAGGGTGGTCGAGGTACGCAGTATTTT. The V call is TRBV27, the J call TRBJ2-3; 7 bases are a match to TRBD1. J was trimmed by 8 bases and V by 11 bases; bases with no gene match: 19. Per the germline V gene, CDR1 is MNHEY and CDR2 is SMNVEV (reference sequence). CDR3 length equals 15 residues.

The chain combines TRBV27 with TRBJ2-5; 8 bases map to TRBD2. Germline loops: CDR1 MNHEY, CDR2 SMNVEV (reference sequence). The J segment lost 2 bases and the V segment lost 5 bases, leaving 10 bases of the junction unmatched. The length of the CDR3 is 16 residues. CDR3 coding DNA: TGTGCCAGCAGTCCACTCCGACTAGCGAAACAAGAGACCCAGTACTTC. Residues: CASSPLRLAKQETQYF.

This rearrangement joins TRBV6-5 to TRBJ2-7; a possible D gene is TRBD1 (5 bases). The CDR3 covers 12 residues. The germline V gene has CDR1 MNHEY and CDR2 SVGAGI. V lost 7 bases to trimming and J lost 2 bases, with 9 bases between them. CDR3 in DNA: TGTGCCAGCACAGGGCCCACCTACGAGCAGTACTTC. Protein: CASTGPTYEQYF.

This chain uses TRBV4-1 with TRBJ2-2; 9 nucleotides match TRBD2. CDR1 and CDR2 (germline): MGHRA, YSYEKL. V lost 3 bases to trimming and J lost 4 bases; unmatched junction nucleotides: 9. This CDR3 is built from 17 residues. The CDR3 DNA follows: TGCGCCAGCAGCCAGATATTTGGACTAGCGTCCACCGGGGAGCTGTTTTTT. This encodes CASSQIFGLASTGELFF.

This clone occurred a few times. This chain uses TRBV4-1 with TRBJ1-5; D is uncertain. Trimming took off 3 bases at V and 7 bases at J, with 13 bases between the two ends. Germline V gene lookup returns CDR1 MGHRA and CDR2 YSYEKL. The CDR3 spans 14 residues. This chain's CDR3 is CASSHPPYGQPQHF. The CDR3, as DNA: TGCGCCAGCAGCCATCCTCCGTATGGCCAGCCCCAGCATTTT.

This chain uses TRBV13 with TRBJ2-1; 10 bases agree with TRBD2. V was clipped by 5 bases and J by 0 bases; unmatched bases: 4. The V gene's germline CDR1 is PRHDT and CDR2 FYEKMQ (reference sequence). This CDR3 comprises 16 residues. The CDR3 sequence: CASSVSSGGSYNEQFF. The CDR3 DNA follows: TGTGCCAGCAGCGTATCTAGCGGGGGCTCCTACAATGAGCAGTTCTTC.

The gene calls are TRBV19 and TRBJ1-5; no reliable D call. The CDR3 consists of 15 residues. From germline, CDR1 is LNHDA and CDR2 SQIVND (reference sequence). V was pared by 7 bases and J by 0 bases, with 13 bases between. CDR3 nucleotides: TGTGCCAGTACATACGCAACATATAGCAATCAGCCCCAGCATTTT. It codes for CASTYATYSNQPQHF.

The CDR3 region has the DNA TGCAGTGCTAGAGATTCCCCAGGGGTGACCTTC. It yields the protein CSARDSPGVTF. This rearrangement joins TRBV20-1 to TRBJ1-2; D is perhaps TRBD1 (6 bases). Germline lookup yields CDR1 DFQATT and CDR2 SNEGSKA (reference sequence). V lost 0 bases and J 14 bases, leaving 13 bases between the germline ends. The CDR3 loop spans 11 amino acids.

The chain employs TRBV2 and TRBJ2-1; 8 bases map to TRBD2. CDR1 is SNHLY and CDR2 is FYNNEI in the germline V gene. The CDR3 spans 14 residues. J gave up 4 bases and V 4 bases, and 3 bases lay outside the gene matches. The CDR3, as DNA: TGTGCCAGCAGTGGTAGCGGGGCATACAATGAGCAGTTCTTC. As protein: CASSGSGAYNEQFF.

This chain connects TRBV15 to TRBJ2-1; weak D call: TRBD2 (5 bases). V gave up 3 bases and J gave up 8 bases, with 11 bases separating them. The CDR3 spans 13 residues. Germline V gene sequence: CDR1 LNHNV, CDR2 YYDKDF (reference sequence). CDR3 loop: CATSSRLIDEQFF. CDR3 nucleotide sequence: TGTGCCACCAGCAGTCGACTAATCGATGAGCAGTTCTTC.

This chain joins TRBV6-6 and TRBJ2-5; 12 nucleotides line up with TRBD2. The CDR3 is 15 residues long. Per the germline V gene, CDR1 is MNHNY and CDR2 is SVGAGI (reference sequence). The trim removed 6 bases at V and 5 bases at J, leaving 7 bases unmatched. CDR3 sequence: CASRGLAGGLETQYF. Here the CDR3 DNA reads TGTGCCAGCAGGGGCCTAGCGGGGGGGCTCGAGACCCAGTACTTC.

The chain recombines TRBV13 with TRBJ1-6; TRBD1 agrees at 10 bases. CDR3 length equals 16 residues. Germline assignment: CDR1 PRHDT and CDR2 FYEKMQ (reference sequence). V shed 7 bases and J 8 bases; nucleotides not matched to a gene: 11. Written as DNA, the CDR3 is TGTGCCAGCACGCTAAGCGGGACAGGGGAATATTCACCCCTCCACTTT. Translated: CASTLSGTGEYSPLHF.

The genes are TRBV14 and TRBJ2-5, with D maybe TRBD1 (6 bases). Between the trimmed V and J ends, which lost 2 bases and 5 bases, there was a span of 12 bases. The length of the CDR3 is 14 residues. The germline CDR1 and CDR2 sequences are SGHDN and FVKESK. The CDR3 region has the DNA TGTGCCAGCAGCCAAACCACAGGGCTGGAGACCCAGTACTTC. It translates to CASSQTTGLETQYF.

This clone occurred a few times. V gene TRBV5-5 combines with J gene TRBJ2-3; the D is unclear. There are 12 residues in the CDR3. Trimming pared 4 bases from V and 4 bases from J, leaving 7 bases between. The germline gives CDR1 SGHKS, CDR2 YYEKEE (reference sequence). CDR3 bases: TGTGCCAGCAGCCTGAGTGCAGATACGCAGTATTTT. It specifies CASSLSADTQYF.

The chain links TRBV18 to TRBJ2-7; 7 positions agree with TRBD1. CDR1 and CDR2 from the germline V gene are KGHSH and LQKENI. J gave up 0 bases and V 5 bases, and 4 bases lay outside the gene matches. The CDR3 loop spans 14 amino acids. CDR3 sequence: CASSERQGSYEQYF. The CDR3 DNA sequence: TGTGCCAGCTCAGAAAGACAGGGCTCCTACGAGCAGTACTTC.

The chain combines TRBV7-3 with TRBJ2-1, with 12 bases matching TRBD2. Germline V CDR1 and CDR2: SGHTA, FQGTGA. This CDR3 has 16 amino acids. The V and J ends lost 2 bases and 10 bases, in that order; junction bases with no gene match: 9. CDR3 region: CASSLLASGGAREQFF. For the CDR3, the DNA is TGTGCCAGCAGCTTATTAGCTAGCGGGGGGGCGAGAGAGCAGTTCTTC.

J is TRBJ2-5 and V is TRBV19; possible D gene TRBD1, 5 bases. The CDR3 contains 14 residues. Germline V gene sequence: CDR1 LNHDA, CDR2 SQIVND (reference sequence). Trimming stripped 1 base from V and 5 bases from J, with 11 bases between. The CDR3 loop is CASSIAGLRETQYF. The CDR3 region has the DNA TGTGCCAGTAGTATAGCAGGGTTAAGGGAGACCCAGTACTTC. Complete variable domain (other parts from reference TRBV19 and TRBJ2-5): DGGITQSPKYLFRKEGQNVTLSCEQNLNHDAMYWYRQDPGQGLRLIYYSQIVNDFQKGDIAEGYSVSREKKESFPLTVTSAQKNPTAFYLCASSIAGLRETQYFGPGTRLLVL.

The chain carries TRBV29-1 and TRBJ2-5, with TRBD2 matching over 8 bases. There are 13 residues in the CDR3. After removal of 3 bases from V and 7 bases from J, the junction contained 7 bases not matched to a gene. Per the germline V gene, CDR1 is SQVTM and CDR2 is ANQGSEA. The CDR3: CSVENAGGRTQYF. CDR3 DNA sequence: TGCAGCGTTGAGAATGCGGGGGGTCGGACCCAGTACTTC.

The CDR3 is CATSGGGSRGYTF. For the CDR3, the DNA is TGTGCCACCAGCGGCGGGGGGAGCCGGGGCTACACCTTC. The chain couples TRBV15 to TRBJ1-2, with a weak D call TRBD1 (5 bases). V lost 5 bases and J lost 8, with 15 bases in between. The CDR3 consists of 13 residues. Germline V CDR1 and CDR2: LNHNV, YYDKDF (reference sequence).

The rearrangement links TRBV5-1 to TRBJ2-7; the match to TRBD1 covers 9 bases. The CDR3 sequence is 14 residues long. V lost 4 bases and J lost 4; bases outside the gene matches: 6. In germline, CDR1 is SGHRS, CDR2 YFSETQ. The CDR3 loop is CASSLDRGGYEQYF. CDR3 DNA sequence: TGCGCCAGCAGCCTTGACAGGGGGGGATACGAGCAGTACTTC.

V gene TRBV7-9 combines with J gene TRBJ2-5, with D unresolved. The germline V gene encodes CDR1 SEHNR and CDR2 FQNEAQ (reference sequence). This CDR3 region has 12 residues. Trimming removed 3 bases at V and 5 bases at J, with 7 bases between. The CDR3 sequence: CASSLKRETQYF. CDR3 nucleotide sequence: TGTGCCAGCAGCTTGAAGAGGGAGACCCAGTACTTC.

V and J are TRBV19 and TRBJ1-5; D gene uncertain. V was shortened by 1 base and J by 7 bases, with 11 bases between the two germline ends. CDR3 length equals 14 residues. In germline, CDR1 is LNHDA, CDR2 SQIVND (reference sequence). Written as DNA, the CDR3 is TGTGCCAGTAGTATAGTAAGCGCGGGGCAGCCCCAGCATTTT. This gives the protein CASSIVSAGQPQHF.

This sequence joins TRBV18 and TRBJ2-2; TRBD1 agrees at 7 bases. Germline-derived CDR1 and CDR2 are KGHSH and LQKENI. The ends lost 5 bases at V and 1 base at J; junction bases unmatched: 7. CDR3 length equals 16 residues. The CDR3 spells CASSATGQLNTGELFF. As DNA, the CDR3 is TGTGCCAGCTCAGCGACGGGACAGTTGAACACCGGGGAGCTGTTTTTT.

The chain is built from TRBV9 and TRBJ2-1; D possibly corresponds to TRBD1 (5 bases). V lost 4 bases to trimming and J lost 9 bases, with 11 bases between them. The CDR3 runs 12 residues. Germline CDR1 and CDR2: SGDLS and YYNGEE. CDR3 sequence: CASSQGTGEQFF. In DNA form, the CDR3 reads TGTGCCAGCAGCCAGGGAACTGGTGAGCAGTTCTTC.